A selection of T cell receptor beta chains follows, all from one sample in a study of human T cells and chemical hapten exposure. TCRdb redid the calling of the RACE reads with MiXCR, one entry per CDR3 protein. The sample includes approximately 84,000 distinct CDR3 sequences, about 9.9% of them seen just once. This sample comprised whole blood, obtained in connection with sensitization to the hapten diphenylcyclopropenone (DPC). These receptors originate from a man between 18 and 29 years old with alopecia areata. Some clones in this sample may be carry-over from other donors' samples. Both conserved end residues are part of each CDR3. A D gene is named only where the DNA matches it firmly. Clone size appears in some rows only: once, few, many, or a class for an expanded clone.

d_call: -
j_call: TRBJ2-4
clone_size: many
v_call: TRBV6-2/TRBV6-3
cdr3_nt: TGTGCCAGCGCACCGCAAGGCCATACCAAAAACATTCAGTACTTC
cdr3_aa: CASAPQGHTKNIQYF

d_call: TRBD1
j_call: TRBJ2-5
clone_size: few
v_call: TRBV4-3
cdr3_nt: TGCGCCAGCAGCCTAGACAGGGCCGGCCAAGAGACCCAGTACTTC
cdr3_aa: CASSLDRAGQETQYF

d_call: -
j_call: TRBJ2-2
clone_size: many
v_call: TRBV5-1
cdr3_nt: TGCGCCAGCAGCTTGTTGGGTGACCGGGGCACCGGGGAGCTGTTTTTT
cdr3_aa: CASSLLGDRGTGELFF

d_call: TRBD2
j_call: TRBJ2-7
clone_size: many
v_call: TRBV20-1
cdr3_nt: TGCAGTGCACCTAGCGGGGGCCTGACTTACGAGCAGTACTTC
cdr3_aa: CSAPSGGLTYEQYF

d_call: -
j_call: TRBJ2-1
clone_size: many
v_call: TRBV11-2
cdr3_nt: TGTGCCAGCAGCTCTCGACTCCAAGCAACCTACAATGAGCAGTTCTTC
cdr3_aa: CASSSRLQATYNEQFF

d_call: TRBD1
j_call: TRBJ2-6
clone_size: -
v_call: TRBV11-2
cdr3_nt: TGTGCCAGCAGCTTAGGACGCTTCAGGGGGAAAGGGGCCAACGTCCTGACTTTC
cdr3_aa: CASSLGRFRGKGANVLTF

d_call: -
j_call: TRBJ2-7
clone_size: many
v_call: TRBV4-2
cdr3_nt: TGTGCCAGCAGCCAAGTATCAGGGACCGGCGAGCAGTACTTC
cdr3_aa: CASSQVSGTGEQYF

d_call: -
j_call: TRBJ2-1
clone_size: many
v_call: TRBV24-1
cdr3_nt: TGTGCCACCAGTGATTTGGGGCGAAATGAGCAGTTCTTC
cdr3_aa: CATSDLGRNEQFF

d_call: -
j_call: TRBJ1-5
clone_size: few
v_call: TRBV5-1
cdr3_nt: TGCGCCAGCAGCCCAGGGGACGGTAGCAATCAGCCCCAGCATTTT
cdr3_aa: CASSPGDGSNQPQHF

d_call: -
j_call: TRBJ1-1
clone_size: many
v_call: TRBV11-2
cdr3_nt: TGTGCCAGCAGCTTGTCGACAGGAAACACTGAAGCTTTCTTT
cdr3_aa: CASSLSTGNTEAFF

d_call: -
j_call: TRBJ1-6
clone_size: -
v_call: TRBV5-6
cdr3_nt: TGTGCCAGCAGCTTGGAAGGGACCTATAATTCACCCCTCCACTTT
cdr3_aa: CASSLEGTYNSPLHF

d_call: -
j_call: TRBJ2-2
clone_size: many
v_call: TRBV6-2/TRBV6-3
cdr3_nt: TGTGCCAGCAGTTTCGCTACCGGGGAGCTGTTTTTT
cdr3_aa: CASSFATGELFF

d_call: -
j_call: TRBJ2-1
clone_size: many
v_call: TRBV12-3/TRBV12-4
cdr3_nt: TGTGCCAGCAGTTTAGATAGGGAGGATGAGCAGTTCTTC
cdr3_aa: CASSLDREDEQFF

d_call: -
j_call: TRBJ1-3
clone_size: -
v_call: TRBV6-5
cdr3_nt: TGTGCCAGCAGTTATTTCTATTCGGAGGAATTTGTCTCTGGAAACACCATATATTTT
cdr3_aa: CASSYFYSEEFVSGNTIYF

d_call: TRBD1
j_call: TRBJ2-2
clone_size: -
v_call: TRBV6-5
cdr3_nt: TGTGCCAGCAGGAGCAGGGGGCCCGGGGAGCTGTTTTTT
cdr3_aa: CASRSRGPGELFF

d_call: -
j_call: TRBJ1-1
clone_size: -
v_call: TRBV4-1
cdr3_nt: TGCGCCAGCAGCCACCCGGTCGACCCGAACACTGAAGCTTTCTTT
cdr3_aa: CASSHPVDPNTEAFF

d_call: -
j_call: TRBJ1-1
clone_size: -
v_call: TRBV7-9
cdr3_nt: TGTGCCAGCAGCTTAACCAAACTGGCCACTGAAGCTTTCTTT
cdr3_aa: CASSLTKLATEAFF

d_call: TRBD1
j_call: TRBJ2-3
clone_size: -
v_call: TRBV6-2/TRBV6-3
cdr3_nt: TGTGCCAGCAGACGGACAGGGGGCAAAGATACGCAGTATTTT
cdr3_aa: CASRRTGGKDTQYF

d_call: -
j_call: TRBJ1-6
clone_size: -
v_call: TRBV6-5
cdr3_nt: TGTGCCAGCAGTCACGACACACTGGGGAATTCACCCCTCCACTTT
cdr3_aa: CASSHDTLGNSPLHF

d_call: -
j_call: TRBJ1-1
clone_size: few
v_call: TRBV4-1
cdr3_nt: TGCGCCAGCAGCCGATGGCAGTTCATGAACACTGAAGCTTTCTTT
cdr3_aa: CASSRWQFMNTEAFF

d_call: -
j_call: TRBJ1-2
clone_size: -
v_call: TRBV20-1
cdr3_nt: TGCAGTGCTAGAGACTGGGCCGACAGTCTCTATGGCTACACCTTC
cdr3_aa: CSARDWADSLYGYTF

d_call: -
j_call: TRBJ1-2
clone_size: -
v_call: TRBV19
cdr3_nt: TGTGCCAGTAGTGAAGGCTTCGATGGCTACACCTTC
cdr3_aa: CASSEGFDGYTF

d_call: -
j_call: TRBJ2-3
clone_size: many
v_call: TRBV7-8
cdr3_nt: TGTGCCAGCAGCTTTCAGGGGGGTACAGATACGCAGTATTTT
cdr3_aa: CASSFQGGTDTQYF

d_call: TRBD1
j_call: TRBJ1-4
clone_size: many
v_call: TRBV28
cdr3_nt: TGTGCCAGCACTCCGTCCGGGACAGGGTCGGGAAAACTGTTTTTT
cdr3_aa: CASTPSGTGSGKLFF

d_call: -
j_call: TRBJ1-5
clone_size: few
v_call: TRBV6-1
cdr3_nt: TGTGCCAGCAGTGGTTGGCGGAATCAGCCCCAGCATTTT
cdr3_aa: CASSGWRNQPQHF

d_call: -
j_call: TRBJ1-6
clone_size: few
v_call: TRBV5-4
cdr3_nt: TGTGCCAGCAGCCCCATCGGTGGGGGTTCACCCCTCCACTTT
cdr3_aa: CASSPIGGGSPLHF

d_call: -
j_call: TRBJ2-6
clone_size: many
v_call: TRBV27
cdr3_nt: TGTGCCAGCAGTTTTCGCAGCCCCAGCTCTGGGGCCAACGTCCTGACTTTC
cdr3_aa: CASSFRSPSSGANVLTF

d_call: TRBD1
j_call: TRBJ1-5
clone_size: -
v_call: TRBV6-5
cdr3_nt: TGTGCCAGCAGTTTGAGGACAGGGGGCAATCAGCCCCAGCATTTT
cdr3_aa: CASSLRTGGNQPQHF

d_call: -
j_call: TRBJ2-2
clone_size: -
v_call: TRBV9
cdr3_nt: TGTGCCAGCAGCGTAGCAGAGAACACCGGGGAGCTGTTTTTT
cdr3_aa: CASSVAENTGELFF

d_call: -
j_call: TRBJ1-4
clone_size: few
v_call: TRBV7-2
cdr3_nt: TGTGCCAGCAGCTTAGGTGGCCCGGGAACTGAACTGTTTTTT
cdr3_aa: CASSLGGPGTELFF

d_call: TRBD2
j_call: TRBJ2-3
clone_size: -
v_call: TRBV11-1
cdr3_nt: TGTGCCAGCAGGCGTGCGGGACTAGCGGACACAGATACGCAGTATTTT
cdr3_aa: CASRRAGLADTDTQYF

d_call: -
j_call: TRBJ2-2
clone_size: few
v_call: TRBV11-2
cdr3_nt: TGTGCCAGCAGCTTCCCAGGGACCGGGGAGCTGTTTTTT
cdr3_aa: CASSFPGTGELFF

d_call: -
j_call: TRBJ1-2
clone_size: -
v_call: TRBV28
cdr3_nt: TGTGCCAGCGGGGACCGGTTCTATGGCTACACCTTC
cdr3_aa: CASGDRFYGYTF